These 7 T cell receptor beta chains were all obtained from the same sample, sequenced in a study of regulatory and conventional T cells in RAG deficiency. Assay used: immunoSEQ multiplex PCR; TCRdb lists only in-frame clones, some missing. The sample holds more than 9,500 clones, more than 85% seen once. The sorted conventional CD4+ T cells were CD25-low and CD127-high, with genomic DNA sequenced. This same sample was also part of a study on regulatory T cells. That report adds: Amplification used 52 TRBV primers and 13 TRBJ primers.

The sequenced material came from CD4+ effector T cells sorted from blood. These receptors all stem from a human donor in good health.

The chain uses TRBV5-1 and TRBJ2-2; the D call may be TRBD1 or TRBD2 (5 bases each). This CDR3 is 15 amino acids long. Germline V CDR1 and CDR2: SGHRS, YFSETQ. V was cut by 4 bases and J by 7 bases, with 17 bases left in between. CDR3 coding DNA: TGCGCCAGCAGCGAGAAGGGACCCCCTAACGGGGAGCTGTTTTTT. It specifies CASSEKGPPNGELFF.

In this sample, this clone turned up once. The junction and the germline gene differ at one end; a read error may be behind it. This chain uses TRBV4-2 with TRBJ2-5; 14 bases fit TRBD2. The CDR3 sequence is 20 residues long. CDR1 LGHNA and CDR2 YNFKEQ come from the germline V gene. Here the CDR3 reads CASSYSGPGLAGAPQVTQYF. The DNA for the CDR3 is TGTGCCAGCAGCTATTCAGGCCCGGGACTAGCGGGGGCACCTCAAGTGACCCAGTACTTC.

CDR3: CASSLFGGNTEAFF. CDR3 sequence (DNA): TGTGCCAGCAGTTTATTTGGGGGGAACACTGAAGCTTTCTTT. V gene TRBV28 combines with J gene TRBJ1-1; tentatively, D is TRBD1 (5 bases). The germline V gene has CDR1 MDHEN and CDR2 SYDVKM. V gave up 1 base and J gave up 1 base, with 7 bases separating them. The CDR3 consists of 14 residues.

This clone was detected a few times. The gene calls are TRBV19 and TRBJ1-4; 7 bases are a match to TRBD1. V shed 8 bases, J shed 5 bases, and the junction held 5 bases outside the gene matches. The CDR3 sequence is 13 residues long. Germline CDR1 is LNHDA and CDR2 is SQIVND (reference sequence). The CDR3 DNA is TGTGCCAGTTCGGACAGGCCAAATGAAAAACTGTTTTTT. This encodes CASSDRPNEKLFF.

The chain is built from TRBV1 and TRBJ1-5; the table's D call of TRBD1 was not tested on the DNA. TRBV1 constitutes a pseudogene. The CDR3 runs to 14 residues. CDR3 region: CTSSQDRGNQPQHF. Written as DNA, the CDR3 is TGCACCAGCAGCCAAGACAGGGGCAATCAGCCCCAGCATTTT.

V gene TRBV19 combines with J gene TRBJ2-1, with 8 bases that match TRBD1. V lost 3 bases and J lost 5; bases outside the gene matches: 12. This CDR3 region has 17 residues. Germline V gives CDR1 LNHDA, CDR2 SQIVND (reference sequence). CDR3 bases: TGTGCCAGTAGTATTCCCGACAGGGGCTTACCCCACAATGAGCAGTTCTTC. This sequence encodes CASSIPDRGLPHNEQFF.

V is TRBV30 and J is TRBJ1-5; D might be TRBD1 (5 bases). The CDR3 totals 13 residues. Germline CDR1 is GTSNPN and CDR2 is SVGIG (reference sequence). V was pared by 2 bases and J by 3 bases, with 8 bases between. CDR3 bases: TGTGCCTGGAGTTCAGGGATCAATCAGCCCCAGCATTTT. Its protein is CAWSSGINQPQHF.